This entry lists 3 T cell receptor beta chains sequenced from one sample in a study of identical twins. TCRdb re-derived calls from the 5' RACE reads in MiXCR, one entry per CDR3 protein. Here the sample spans approximately 220,000 distinct CDR3 sequences, approximately 9% being singletons. Sequenced: memory (CD45RO+) T cells sorted from blood. These receptors originate from a woman younger than 35 in good health.

The sample holds a few counts of this clonotype. This sequence joins TRBV27 and TRBJ2-6; the D is unclear. Germline-derived CDR1 and CDR2 are MNHEY and SMNVEV (reference sequence). This CDR3 region has 14 residues. V was cut by 10 bases and J by 2 bases, with 12 bases left in between. The CDR3, as DNA: TGTGCCATAAAACGTGATCCTGGGGCCAACGTCCTGACTTTC. The encoded protein is CAIKRDPGANVLTF.

This clonotype was detected a few times. The CDR3 is CASSRGAGLTEAFF. The DNA of the CDR3 is TGTGCCAGCAGCCGGGGGGCGGGGCTCACTGAAGCTTTCTTT. The chain employs TRBV7-3 and TRBJ1-1; tentative D call: TRBD1 (6 bases). Germline values: CDR1 SGHTA, CDR2 FQGTGA. The CDR3 loop spans 14 amino acids. The V gene lost 5 bases and the J gene lost 4 bases, with 14 bases spanning the gap.

The V and J genes are TRBV5-1 and TRBJ2-3; TRBD2 agrees at 8 bases. Trimming took 6 bases from V and 6 from J; bases not matched to a gene: 9. The CDR3 totals 14 residues. The germline gives CDR1 SGHRS, CDR2 YFSETQ. CDR3 protein: CASNSGGPGDTQYF. For the CDR3, the DNA is TGCGCCAGCAACTCGGGGGGGCCAGGGGATACGCAGTATTTT. The full variable domain, with the rest looked up from reference TRBV5-1 and TRBJ2-3, is KAGVTQTPRYLIKTRGQQVTLSCSPISGHRSVSWYQQTPGQGLQFLFEYFSETQRNKGNFPGRFSGRQFSNSRSEMNVSTLELGDSALYLCASNSGGPGDTQYFGPGTRLTVL.